This paragraph covers one TCR beta chain sequence. The record originates from a study of shared clonotypes between healthy human individuals. Trimming at V came to 6 bases and at J to 7 bases, leaving 2 bases not matched to a gene. Germline V CDR1 and CDR2: MNHNS, SASEGT. The CDR3 is made up of 14 amino acids. Generated by immunoSEQ multiplex PCR, the TCRdb table keeps only in-frame clones and is missing some. The data hold some 630,000 clones, with roughly 95% observed a single time. Naive CD8 cells, CD45RO-negative and positively selected for CCR7, excluded terminally differentiated effector memory CD45RA+ cells.

The sample was naive CD8+ T cells sorted from blood. The source of this sequence is a woman in her 30s in good health. The genes are TRBV6-1 and TRBJ2-1, with 14 bases that match TRBD2. Written as DNA, the CDR3 is TGTGCCAGCAGCTGGACTAGCGGGAGGAATGAGCAGTTCTTC. Translated: CASSWTSGRNEQFF.